The present entry profiles one T cell receptor (beta chain) with its context. The CDR3 is 16 amino acids. V lost 1 base, J lost 5 bases, and 6 bases stayed unmatched. Germline V CDR1 and CDR2: LGHNA, YNFKEQ. This specimen belongs to a study of blood T cell repertoires in COVID-19. For the study at large: Acute and convalescent COVID-19 specimens originated in the United States, Italy and Spain. PBMCs, B-cell-depleted T cells, or T cells provided the cDNA or gDNA that made up the material.

The Seattle patients, enrolled during active infection, were followed longitudinally. Original processing methods: Nucleated cell counts were estimated from reference gene primer amplification. This table comes from immunoSEQ multiplex PCR, and its TCRdb copy is limited to in-frame clones, with some not included. Clonal size and the V and J genes are those of that table, whereas D and trimming came from the DNA. The sample consists of a few hundred thousand clones, roughly 90% of them appearing once. Material: peripheral blood. The source of this sequence is a man aged 18 to 35 with COVID-19, enrolled during active disease. V usage is TRBV4-2 and J usage is TRBJ2-5, with 11 bases aligning to TRBD2. As DNA, the CDR3 is TGTGCCAGCAGCCAAGTAGCGGGGGGGCCCCTGGAGACCCAGTACTTC. This gives the protein CASSQVAGGPLETQYF.